The rows below give T cell receptor beta chains drawn from one sample of a study of blood T cell repertoires in COVID-19. Here immunoSEQ multiplex PCR was the method, and the copy in TCRdb shows in-frame clones only, minus some. Of 35,000 to 55,000 clones in the sample, roughly 84% are singletons; the top ten hold roughly 4.6%. The sample comprised peripheral blood. Source of these receptors: a woman between 70 and 85 years old with acute or convalescent COVID-19. CDR3s include the opening cysteine and the closing phenylalanine or tryptophan. Fields, in order: clone size, V gene, D gene, J gene, CDR3 DNA, CDR3 protein. A D gene is named only where the DNA matches it firmly. For some rows the clone size is stated as once, few or many, or as a class when expanded; others skip it.

>NA|TRBV19|TRBD1|TRBJ1-3
TGTGCCACCAGAGACAGGGTGAAGGCCGGAAACACCATATATTTT
CATRDRVKAGNTIYF
>NA|TRBV2|NA|TRBJ1-2
TGTGCCAGTCAGACAGGCTTATATGGCTACACCTTC
CASQTGLYGYTF
>NA|TRBV7-3|NA|TRBJ2-1
TGTGCCAGCAGCACACGAAGCGGCGCCTACAATGAGCAGTTCTTC
CASSTRSGAYNEQFF
>NA|TRBV19|TRBD1|TRBJ1-3
TGTGCCAGTAAACAGGGGAACGCTGGAAACACCATATATTTT
CASKQGNAGNTIYF
>NA|TRBV3-1/TRBV3-2|NA|TRBJ2-2
TGTGCCAGCAGTCACCAGGGGATCGGGGAGCTGTTTTTT
CASSHQGIGELFF
>NA|TRBV6-5|NA|TRBJ2-7
TGTGCCATCTCCGACCCCCCGGGGAACCGCTACGAGCAGTACTTC
CAISDPPGNRYEQYF
>once|TRBV4-3|TRBD1|TRBJ2-7
TGCGCCAGCAGCCTCGGACAGGGGAGGGGCGAGCAGTACTTC
CASSLGQGRGEQYF
>NA|TRBV5-1|NA|TRBJ2-2
TGCGCCAGCAGCTTGGAAGCGGAATCCTACACCGGGGAGCTGTTTTTT
CASSLEAESYTGELFF
>NA|TRBV25-1|TRBD1|TRBJ1-4
TGTGCCAGCGGACTTTGGGCAGGGGGCCGTGAAAAACTGTTTTTT
CASGLWAGGREKLFF
>NA|TRBV6-2/TRBV6-3|TRBD2|TRBJ2-5
TGTGCCAGCAGCCCGACTAGCGGGAGGGCCGGGGAGACCCAGTACTTC
CASSPTSGRAGETQYF
>once|TRBV24-1|NA|TRBJ2-7
TGTGCCACCAGTGGCAGGCCCCTCTACGAGCAGTACTTC
CATSGRPLYEQYF
>NA|TRBV11-2|TRBD1|TRBJ1-2
TGTGCCAGCAGCCCTGGACAGGCCATTGTAGGCTACACCTTC
CASSPGQAIVGYTF
>NA|TRBV6-6|NA|TRBJ1-1
TGTGCCAGCAGTTACCAGGGAGGCACTGAAGCTTTCTTT
CASSYQGGTEAFF
>NA|TRBV19|NA|TRBJ1-5
TGTGCCAGCGTCCCGGGGGACTTGAGCAATCAGCCCCAGCATTTT
CASVPGDLSNQPQHF
>NA|TRBV5-6|TRBD1|TRBJ2-7
TGTGCCAGCAGAGGGACAGCGAGCTCCTACGAGCAGTACTTC
CASRGTASSYEQYF